Sequencing of this T cell receptor (beta chain) was carried out in a study of T cells after yellow fever vaccination. V was pared by 6 bases and J by 6 bases, with 14 bases between. There are 13 residues in the CDR3. One entry per CDR3 protein results from TCRdb running MiXCR on the 5' RACE reads. The sample has 320,000 or so distinct CDR3 sequences, 7% to 10% seen once. This sequence was found in a man aged 18 to 29 who received the YFV17D yellow fever vaccine. The sequences come from PBMCs, collected roughly 46 days after the first yellow fever vaccination. The J gene is TRBJ1-1, the V gene TRBV12-3 or TRBV12-4; TRBD1 is a possible D gene (6 bases). The CDR3, as DNA: TGTGCCAGCAGGGGAACAGGGATCCCTGAAGCTTTCTTT. Translating it yields CASRGTGIPEAFF.